The rows below give T cell receptor beta chains drawn from one sample of a study of patients and donors after allogeneic stem cell transplantation. TCRdb used MiXCR to reprocess the RT-PCR reads, holding one entry per CDR3 protein. Among fewer than 500,000 distinct CDR3 sequences listed, around 15% were seen once. Sequenced sample: blood, either unsorted or a sorted T cell fraction (not recorded which). Receptor source: a human donor who was either an allogeneic HSCT recipient or a stem cell or donor lymphocyte infusion donor (not recorded which). It is not recorded whose cells these are; they may come from a transplant donor. Each CDR3 is given with its conserved first and last residue. D genes are given only for firm matches. The size of a clone is reported for some rows only, either as once, few or many, or as a class for expanded clones.

d_call: .
clone_size: few
v_call: TRBV2
j_call: TRBJ2-1
cdr3_aa: CASSYPTGYNEQFF
cdr3_nt: TGTGCCAGCAGCTATCCGACAGGTTACAATGAGCAGTTCTTC

d_call: .
clone_size: few
v_call: TRBV20-1
j_call: TRBJ1-1
cdr3_aa: CSAYSRGKGTEAFF
cdr3_nt: TGCAGTGCTTATAGTCGGGGGAAGGGGACTGAAGCTTTCTTT

d_call: TRBD2
clone_size: .
v_call: TRBV7-2
j_call: TRBJ2-7
cdr3_aa: CASSWEPSGSYEQYF
cdr3_nt: TGTGCCAGCAGCTGGGAACCTAGCGGCTCCTACGAGCAGTACTTC

d_call: .
clone_size: many
v_call: TRBV12-3/TRBV12-4
j_call: TRBJ2-2
cdr3_aa: CASIADLPVELFF
cdr3_nt: TGTGCCAGCATTGCGGACTTGCCCGTAGAGCTGTTTTTT

d_call: .
clone_size: .
v_call: TRBV4-3
j_call: TRBJ1-5
cdr3_aa: CASSQEGRGNQPQHF
cdr3_nt: TGCGCCAGCAGCCAAGAGGGCAGGGGAAATCAGCCCCAGCATTTT

d_call: TRBD2
clone_size: .
v_call: TRBV27
j_call: TRBJ2-3
cdr3_aa: CASNAALGREVTDTQYF
cdr3_nt: TGTGCCAGCAATGCTGCCTTGGGGCGGGAGGTTACAGATACGCAGTATTTT

d_call: .
clone_size: .
v_call: TRBV7-9
j_call: TRBJ1-2
cdr3_aa: CASSLVGQGLYGYTF
cdr3_nt: TGTGCCAGCAGCTTAGTTGGTCAGGGTTTATATGGCTACACCTTC

d_call: TRBD1
clone_size: few
v_call: TRBV12-3/TRBV12-4
j_call: TRBJ2-2
cdr3_aa: CASSPDPTGPGELFF
cdr3_nt: TGTGCCAGCAGTCCGGACCCGACAGGGCCCGGGGAGCTGTTTTTT

d_call: .
clone_size: .
v_call: TRBV18
j_call: TRBJ1-1
cdr3_aa: CASSPELATEAFF
cdr3_nt: TGTGCCAGCTCACCAGAATTGGCTACTGAAGCTTTCTTT

d_call: .
clone_size: .
v_call: TRBV7-7
j_call: TRBJ1-5
cdr3_aa: CASGHPTRSNQPQHF
cdr3_nt: TGTGCCAGCGGACATCCGACACGTAGCAATCAGCCCCAGCATTTT

d_call: TRBD2
clone_size: .
v_call: TRBV11-2
j_call: TRBJ2-7
cdr3_aa: CASNIVGAGDYEQYF
cdr3_nt: TGTGCCAGCAACATAGTGGGAGCGGGAGACTACGAGCAGTACTTC

d_call: .
clone_size: few
v_call: TRBV19
j_call: TRBJ1-5
cdr3_aa: CATSDRLGQPQHF
cdr3_nt: TGTGCCACCTCCGACAGGCTCGGGCAGCCCCAGCATTTT

d_call: .
clone_size: few
v_call: TRBV4-3
j_call: TRBJ1-4
cdr3_aa: CASSQVGEKLFF
cdr3_nt: TGCGCCAGCAGCCAAGTCGGGGAAAAACTGTTTTTT

d_call: .
clone_size: .
v_call: TRBV25-1
j_call: TRBJ1-1
cdr3_aa: CASGGNTEAFF
cdr3_nt: TGTGCCAGCGGGGGTAACACTGAAGCTTTCTTT

d_call: .
clone_size: few
v_call: TRBV11-3
j_call: TRBJ2-1
cdr3_aa: CASKGVSSYNEQFF
cdr3_nt: TGTGCCAGCAAGGGGGTGAGCTCCTACAATGAGCAGTTCTTC

d_call: TRBD1
clone_size: .
v_call: TRBV4-1
j_call: TRBJ2-1
cdr3_aa: CASSQGQGAYNEQFF
cdr3_nt: TGCGCCAGCAGCCAGGGACAGGGAGCCTACAATGAGCAGTTCTTC

d_call: TRBD2
clone_size: few
v_call: TRBV20-1
j_call: TRBJ2-3
cdr3_aa: CSARRVAGEADTQYF
cdr3_nt: TGCAGTGCTAGGAGGGTAGCGGGAGAAGCAGATACGCAGTATTTT

d_call: .
clone_size: few
v_call: TRBV6-5
j_call: TRBJ2-7
cdr3_aa: CASSYVRGVWSYEQYF
cdr3_nt: TGTGCCAGCAGTTACGTTCGTGGTGTATGGTCCTACGAGCAGTACTTC

d_call: TRBD1
clone_size: .
v_call: TRBV5-1
j_call: TRBJ2-2
cdr3_aa: CASRTGGNTGELFF
cdr3_nt: TGCGCCAGTCGGACAGGGGGAAACACCGGGGAGCTGTTTTTT

d_call: .
clone_size: few
v_call: TRBV2
j_call: TRBJ1-2
cdr3_aa: CASFGGETYGYTF
cdr3_nt: TGTGCCAGCTTTGGAGGTGAAACTTATGGCTACACCTTC

d_call: .
clone_size: many
v_call: TRBV6-5
j_call: TRBJ1-2
cdr3_aa: CASSYRGESGRYTF
cdr3_nt: TGTGCCAGCAGTTACCGAGGCGAGTCAGGGCGCTACACCTTC

d_call: .
clone_size: few
v_call: TRBV12-3/TRBV12-4
j_call: TRBJ1-5
cdr3_aa: CASSLTGRGNQPQHF
cdr3_nt: TGTGCCAGCAGTTTAACAGGCCGGGGCAATCAGCCCCAGCATTTT

d_call: TRBD1
clone_size: .
v_call: TRBV6-1
j_call: TRBJ1-1
cdr3_aa: CASSQQGAREAFF
cdr3_nt: TGTGCCAGCAGTCAACAGGGGGCTAGGGAAGCTTTCTTT

d_call: .
clone_size: few
v_call: TRBV18
j_call: TRBJ1-2
cdr3_aa: CASSPGRGETF
cdr3_nt: TGTGCCAGCTCACCAGGCAGGGGAGAGACCTTC

d_call: TRBD2
clone_size: .
v_call: TRBV14
j_call: TRBJ2-3
cdr3_aa: CASSQASGATDTQYF
cdr3_nt: TGTGCCAGCAGCCAAGCTAGCGGAGCCACAGATACGCAGTATTTT

d_call: TRBD2
clone_size: .
v_call: TRBV18
j_call: TRBJ2-3
cdr3_aa: CASSKTSGRTDTQYF
cdr3_nt: TGTGCCAGCTCCAAAACTAGCGGGAGGACAGATACGCAGTATTTT

d_call: .
clone_size: many
v_call: TRBV7-6
j_call: TRBJ1-1
cdr3_aa: CASSPFETVNTEAFF
cdr3_nt: TGTGCCAGCAGCCCCTTCGAGACGGTGAACACTGAAGCTTTCTTT

d_call: .
clone_size: .
v_call: TRBV3-1
j_call: TRBJ2-1
cdr3_aa: CASSQDGGLRSHEQFF
cdr3_nt: TGTGCCAGCAGCCAAGACGGTGGACTTAGGAGCCATGAGCAGTTCTTC

d_call: .
clone_size: few
v_call: TRBV10-3
j_call: TRBJ2-3
cdr3_aa: CAISSTGADTQYF
cdr3_nt: TGTGCCATCAGTAGTACCGGTGCGGATACGCAGTATTTT

d_call: .
clone_size: few
v_call: TRBV15
j_call: TRBJ1-3
cdr3_aa: CATSRDRYREGNTIYF
cdr3_nt: TGTGCCACCAGCAGAGATCGGTACAGGGAAGGAAACACCATATATTTT

d_call: .
clone_size: few
v_call: TRBV10-3
j_call: TRBJ2-4
cdr3_aa: CAISDALAKNIQYF
cdr3_nt: TGTGCCATCAGTGACGCCCTAGCCAAAAACATTCAGTACTTC

d_call: .
clone_size: few
v_call: TRBV7-9
j_call: TRBJ2-5
cdr3_aa: CASSPISMGRETQYF
cdr3_nt: TGTGCCAGCAGCCCGATCTCTATGGGGCGAGAGACCCAGTACTTC

d_call: .
clone_size: .
v_call: TRBV12-3/TRBV12-4
j_call: TRBJ2-6
cdr3_aa: CASSLTPHFTGANVLTF
cdr3_nt: TGTGCCAGCAGTTTAACCCCCCACTTCACTGGGGCCAACGTCCTGACTTTC

d_call: .
clone_size: many
v_call: TRBV5-1
j_call: TRBJ1-1
cdr3_aa: CASSSESQRNTEAFF
cdr3_nt: TGCGCCAGCAGCTCGGAATCACAGAGGAACACTGAAGCTTTCTTT

d_call: .
clone_size: .
v_call: TRBV14
j_call: TRBJ2-5
cdr3_aa: CASSHLGDQYF
cdr3_nt: TGTGCCAGCAGCCACTTAGGGGACCAGTACTTC

d_call: TRBD2
clone_size: .
v_call: TRBV11-1
j_call: TRBJ2-7
cdr3_aa: CASSLVRISTAGGIRTYEQYF
cdr3_nt: TGTGCCAGCAGCTTAGTGCGCATTAGTACTGCGGGGGGCATAAGAACCTACGAGCAGTACTTC

d_call: .
clone_size: few
v_call: TRBV5-1
j_call: TRBJ1-1
cdr3_aa: CASRPEQGEAFF
cdr3_nt: TGCGCCAGCAGGCCGGAGCAGGGTGAAGCTTTCTTT

d_call: .
clone_size: few
v_call: TRBV30
j_call: TRBJ2-1
cdr3_aa: CAWSVQGGRIYEQFF
cdr3_nt: TGTGCCTGGAGTGTACAGGGCGGGAGAATTTATGAGCAGTTCTTC

d_call: .
clone_size: many
v_call: TRBV12-3/TRBV12-4
j_call: TRBJ2-7
cdr3_aa: CASSTEDGSYEQYF
cdr3_nt: TGTGCCAGCAGTACCGAAGACGGGTCCTACGAGCAGTACTTC

d_call: TRBD1
clone_size: many
v_call: TRBV18
j_call: TRBJ1-5
cdr3_aa: CASSPTTGAGAQHF
cdr3_nt: TGTGCCAGCTCACCAACAACAGGGGCAGGGGCCCAGCATTTT

d_call: TRBD1
clone_size: .
v_call: TRBV11-3
j_call: TRBJ1-1
cdr3_aa: CASRLDRTGTEAFF
cdr3_nt: TGTGCCAGCAGATTGGACAGGACTGGGACTGAAGCTTTCTTT

d_call: .
clone_size: few
v_call: TRBV12-3/TRBV12-4
j_call: TRBJ1-6
cdr3_aa: CASSIKGFPSPLHF
cdr3_nt: TGTGCCAGCAGCATCAAGGGGTTCCCTTCACCCCTCCACTTT

d_call: .
clone_size: .
v_call: TRBV5-1
j_call: TRBJ1-1
cdr3_aa: CASSYGQGQSTEAFF
cdr3_nt: TGCGCCAGCAGCTACGGTCAGGGGCAAAGCACTGAAGCTTTCTTT

d_call: .
clone_size: .
v_call: TRBV7-9
j_call: TRBJ1-5
cdr3_aa: CASSPEIQPQHF
cdr3_nt: TGTGCCAGCAGCCCAGAAATTCAGCCCCAGCATTTT

d_call: .
clone_size: few
v_call: TRBV12-3/TRBV12-4
j_call: TRBJ2-7
cdr3_aa: CASSLSLYEQYF
cdr3_nt: TGTGCCAGCAGTTTATCCCTATACGAGCAGTACTTC

d_call: .
clone_size: .
v_call: TRBV4-1
j_call: TRBJ2-5
cdr3_aa: CASSQDFAGLQETQYF
cdr3_nt: TGCGCCAGCAGCCAAGATTTCGCGGGGCTACAAGAGACCCAGTACTTC